This TCR beta chain was sequenced for a study of post-analysis software for immune sequencing data. Prepared TCR beta cDNA libraries contained unique molecular identifiers. TCRdb recomputed calls from the PCR reads with MiXCR, one row per CDR3 protein. Of 600,000 to 750,000 distinct CDR3 sequences in the sample, 55% to 60% were seen once. This CDR3 spans 12 amino acids. Germline CDR1 is SQVTM and CDR2 is ANQGSEA. With 7 bases removed from V and 7 bases from J, the gap between germline ends came to 14 bases. General observations from the study: The study found TRBV5-6, TRBV5-1 and TRBV20-1 among about 5 TRBV segments more frequent in patients than controls.

Remarks on this clonotype: Its specificity is not known.

The sample taken for sequencing was blood. The chain couples TRBV29-1 to TRBJ2-1; D possibly corresponds to TRBD1 (8 bases). The source of this sequence is a girl aged 2-10 years with multiple sclerosis. The CDR3 here is CSGHRGGNEQFF. Here the CDR3 DNA reads TGCAGCGGACACAGGGGGGGTAATGAGCAGTTCTTC.